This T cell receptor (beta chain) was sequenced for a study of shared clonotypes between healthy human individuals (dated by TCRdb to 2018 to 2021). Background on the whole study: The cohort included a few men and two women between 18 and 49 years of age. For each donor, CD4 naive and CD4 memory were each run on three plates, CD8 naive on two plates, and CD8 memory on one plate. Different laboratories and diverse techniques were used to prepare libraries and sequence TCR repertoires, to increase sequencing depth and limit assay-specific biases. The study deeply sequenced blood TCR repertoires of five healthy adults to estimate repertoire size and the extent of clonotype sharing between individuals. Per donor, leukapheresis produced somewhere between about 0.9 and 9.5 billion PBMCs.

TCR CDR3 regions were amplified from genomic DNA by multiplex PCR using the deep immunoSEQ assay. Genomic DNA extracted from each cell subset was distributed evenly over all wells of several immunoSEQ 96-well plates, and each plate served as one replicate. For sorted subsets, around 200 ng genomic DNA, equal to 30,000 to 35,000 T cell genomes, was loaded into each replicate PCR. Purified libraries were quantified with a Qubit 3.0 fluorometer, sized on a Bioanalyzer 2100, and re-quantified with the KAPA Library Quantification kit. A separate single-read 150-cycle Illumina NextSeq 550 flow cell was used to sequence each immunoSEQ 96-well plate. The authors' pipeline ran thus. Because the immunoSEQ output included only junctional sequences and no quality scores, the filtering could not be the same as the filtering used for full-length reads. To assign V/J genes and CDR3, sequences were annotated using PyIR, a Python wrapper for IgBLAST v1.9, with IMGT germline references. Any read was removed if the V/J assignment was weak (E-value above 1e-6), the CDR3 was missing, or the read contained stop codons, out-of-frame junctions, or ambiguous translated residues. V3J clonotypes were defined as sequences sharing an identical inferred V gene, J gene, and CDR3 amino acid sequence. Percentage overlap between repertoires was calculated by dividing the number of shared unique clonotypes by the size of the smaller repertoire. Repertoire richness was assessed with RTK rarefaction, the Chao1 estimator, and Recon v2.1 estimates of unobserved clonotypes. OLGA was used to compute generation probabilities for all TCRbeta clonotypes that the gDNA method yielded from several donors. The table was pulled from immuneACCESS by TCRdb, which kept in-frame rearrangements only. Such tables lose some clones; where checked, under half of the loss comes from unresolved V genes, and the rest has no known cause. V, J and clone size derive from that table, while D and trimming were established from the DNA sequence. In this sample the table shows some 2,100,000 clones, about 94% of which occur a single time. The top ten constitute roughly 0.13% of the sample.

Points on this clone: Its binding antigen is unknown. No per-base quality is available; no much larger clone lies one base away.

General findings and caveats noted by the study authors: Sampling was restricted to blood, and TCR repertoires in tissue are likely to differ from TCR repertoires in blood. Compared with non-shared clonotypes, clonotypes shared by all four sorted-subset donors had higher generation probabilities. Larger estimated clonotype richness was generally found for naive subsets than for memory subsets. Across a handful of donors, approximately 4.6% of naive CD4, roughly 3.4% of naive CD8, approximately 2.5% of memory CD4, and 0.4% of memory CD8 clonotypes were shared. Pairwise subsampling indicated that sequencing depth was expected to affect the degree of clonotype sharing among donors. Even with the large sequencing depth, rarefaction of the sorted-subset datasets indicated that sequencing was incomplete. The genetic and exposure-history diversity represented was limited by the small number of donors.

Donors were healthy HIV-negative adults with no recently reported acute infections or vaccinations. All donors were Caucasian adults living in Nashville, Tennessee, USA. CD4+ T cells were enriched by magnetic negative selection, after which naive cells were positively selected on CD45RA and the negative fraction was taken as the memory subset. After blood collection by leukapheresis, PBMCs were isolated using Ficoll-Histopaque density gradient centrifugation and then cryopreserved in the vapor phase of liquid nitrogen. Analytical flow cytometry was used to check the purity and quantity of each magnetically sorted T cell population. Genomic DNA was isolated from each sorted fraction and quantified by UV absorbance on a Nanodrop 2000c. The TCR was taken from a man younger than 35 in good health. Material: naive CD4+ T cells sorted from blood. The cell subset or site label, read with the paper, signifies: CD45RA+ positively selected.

CDR3 protein: CASSSRGASGSYEQYF. The nucleotide sequence reads as follows: TGTGCCAGCAGTTCCCGGGGAGCGTCCGGATCCTACGAGCAGTACTTC. In this chain, TRBV6-5 is recombined with TRBJ2-7; possibly the D gene is TRBD2, per 5 matching bases. CDR1 is given as MNHEY and CDR2 as SVGAGI, both from the germline V gene. The V and J ends are trimmed by 4 bases and 1 base, leaving 17 bases between them. The CDR3 numbers 16 residues from cysteine through phenylalanine. Kept here is only the CDR3 DNA, which spans 48 bases and is read in frame from base 1.